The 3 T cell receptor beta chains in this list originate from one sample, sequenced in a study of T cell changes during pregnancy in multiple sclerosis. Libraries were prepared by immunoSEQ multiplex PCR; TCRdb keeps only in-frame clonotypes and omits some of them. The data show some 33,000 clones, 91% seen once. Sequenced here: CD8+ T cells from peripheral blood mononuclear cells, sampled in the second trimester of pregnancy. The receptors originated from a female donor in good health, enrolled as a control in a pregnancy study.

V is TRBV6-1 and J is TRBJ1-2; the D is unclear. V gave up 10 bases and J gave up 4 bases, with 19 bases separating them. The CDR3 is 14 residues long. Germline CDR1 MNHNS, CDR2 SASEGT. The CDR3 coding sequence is TGTGCCACGGCGTTTGGGAGTTCGGGCTATGGCTACACCTTC. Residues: CATAFGSSGYGYTF.

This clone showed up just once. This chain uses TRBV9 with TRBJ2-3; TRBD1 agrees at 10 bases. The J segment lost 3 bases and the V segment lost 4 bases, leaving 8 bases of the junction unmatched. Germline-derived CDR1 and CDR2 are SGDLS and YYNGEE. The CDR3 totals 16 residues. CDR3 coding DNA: TGTGCCAGCAGCTCTCGGACAGGGGGAGGGACAGATACGCAGTATTTT. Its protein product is CASSSRTGGGTDTQYF.

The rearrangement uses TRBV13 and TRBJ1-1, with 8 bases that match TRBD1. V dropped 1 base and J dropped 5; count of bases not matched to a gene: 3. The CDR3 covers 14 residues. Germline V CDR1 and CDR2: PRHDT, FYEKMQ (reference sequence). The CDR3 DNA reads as TGTGCCAGCAGCTTAGTCAGGGGGCATACTGAAGCTTTCTTT. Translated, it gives CASSLVRGHTEAFF.